The 14 T cell receptor beta chains given below trace back to one sample, sequenced in a study of T cell changes during pregnancy in multiple sclerosis. Only in-frame clones appear in the TCRdb table, and some are missing; sequencing was by immunoSEQ multiplex PCR. Altogether tens of thousands of clones are present, about 91% being singletons, with the ten largest covering about 1.8%. The specimen was peripheral blood, collected after pregnancy. These receptors all stem from a female donor with multiple sclerosis, enrolled in a pregnancy study.

V gene TRBV5-5 combines with J gene TRBJ1-4, with D maybe TRBD1 (5 bases). The length of the CDR3 is 14 residues. The V end lost 4 bases, the J end lost 5 bases, and 12 bases lay between the germline ends. In germline, CDR1 is SGHKS, CDR2 YYEKEE (reference sequence). CDR3 sequence reads: CASSPAGPNEKLFF. DNA of the CDR3: TGTGCCAGCAGCCCCGCGGGACCCAATGAAAAACTGTTTTTT.

Concerning this clone itself: One end of the junction varies from germline; a read error may be responsible. V is TRBV6-6 and J is TRBJ1-6; 7 bases map to TRBD1. CDR1 and CDR2 (germline): MNHNY, SVGAGI (reference sequence). This CDR3 region has 15 residues. The CDR3: CASTRLGQLNSPPHF. CDR3 nucleotides: TGTGCCAGCACCCGCCTGGGACAGCTTAATTCACCCCCCCACTTT.

V usage is TRBV9 and J usage is TRBJ1-4; 8 bases align to TRBD1. The germline gives CDR1 SGDLS, CDR2 YYNGEE. V lost 4 bases, J lost 8 bases, and 10 bases stayed unmatched. This CDR3 is built from 15 residues. Here the CDR3 DNA reads TGTGCCAGCAGCATAAATGGACAGGGTTACGAAAAACTGTTTTTT. Translating it yields CASSINGQGYEKLFF.

The chain recombines TRBV5-6 with TRBJ1-5, with D maybe TRBD1 (6 bases). V dropped 4 bases and J dropped 0 bases, with 11 bases sitting between them. Germline V gene sequence: CDR1 SGHDT, CDR2 YYEEEE. The CDR3 is made up of 15 amino acids. The DNA for the CDR3 is TGTGCCAGCAGCATAGGACAGATTAGCAATCAGCCCCAGCATTTT. Translated, it gives CASSIGQISNQPQHF.

The genes are TRBV5-6 and TRBJ1-6; D is unclear. Germline V gene sequence: CDR1 SGHDT, CDR2 YYEEEE. Between the trimmed V and J ends, which lost 1 base and 0 bases, there was a span of 11 bases. This CDR3 is built from 17 residues. The CDR3 DNA is TGTGCCAGCAGCTTGTACGCGAGGAGCTCCTATAATTCACCCCTCCACTTT. Amino acids: CASSLYARSSYNSPLHF.

In DNA, the CDR3 is TGTGCCAGCAGTCCGACAGGGGGTTTGAACACTGAAGCTTTCTTT. It encodes CASSPTGGLNTEAFF. The rearrangement uses TRBV5-4 and TRBJ1-1, with 9 bases identical to TRBD1. The trim removed 5 bases at V and 0 bases at J, leaving 5 bases unmatched. Germline CDR1 reads SGHNT; CDR2 reads YYREEE (reference sequence). The CDR3 consists of 15 residues. Full variable domain (outside the CDR3, taken from reference TRBV5-4 and TRBJ1-1): ETGVTQSPTHLIKTRGQQVTLRCSSQSGHNTVSWYQQALGQGPQFIFQYYREEENGRGNFPPRFSGLQFPNYSSELNVNALELDDSALYLCASSPTGGLNTEAFFGQGTRLTVV.

The rearrangement links TRBV9 to TRBJ1-2; 10 bases align to TRBD1. Germline values: CDR1 SGDLS, CDR2 YYNGEE. V gave up 1 base and J gave up 11 bases; unmatched junction bases: 11. The CDR3 length is 15 residues. In DNA form, the CDR3 reads TGTGCCAGCAGCGTAACCCCAGGACAGGGGGTTGTGTACACCTTC. Translation: CASSVTPGQGVVYTF.

There are a few counts of this clone. The chain recombines TRBV13 with TRBJ1-2; unclear D gene. The CDR3 is 12 amino acids. CDR1 is PRHDT and CDR2 is FYEKMQ in the germline V gene (reference sequence). V was trimmed by 2 bases and J by 8 bases, leaving 9 bases between them. In DNA form, the CDR3 reads TGTGCCAGCAGCTTATCGTGGGAGGGCTACACCTTC. Its translation: CASSLSWEGYTF.

This rearrangement joins TRBV5-5 to TRBJ2-7; tentatively, D is TRBD2 (5 bases). This CDR3 is 15 amino acids long. CDR1 SGHKS and CDR2 YYEKEE come from the germline V gene (reference sequence). The V gene lost 1 base and the J gene lost 6 bases, with 17 bases spanning the gap. The CDR3 coding sequence is TGTGCCAGCAGCTTGAGCCCGGGGAGTTATGGCGAGCAGTACTTC. As protein: CASSLSPGSYGEQYF.

This rearrangement joins TRBV6-4 to TRBJ2-3; 7 bases line up with TRBD2. Germline-derived CDR1 and CDR2 are MRHNA and SNTAGT. The CDR3 is made up of 16 amino acids. The trim removed 6 bases at V and 3 bases at J, leaving 12 bases unmatched. CDR3 sequence: CASSPMTSSGTDTQYF. The CDR3 coding sequence is TGTGCCAGCAGCCCTATGACTAGCAGCGGGACAGATACGCAGTATTTT.

The gene calls are TRBV5-1 and TRBJ2-3; D possibly corresponds to TRBD2 (6 bases). The V gene lost 4 bases and the J gene lost 6 bases, with 12 bases spanning the gap. The CDR3 sequence is 13 residues long. CDR1 is SGHRS, CDR2 YFSETQ, per germline. This chain's CDR3 is CASSDGRGDTQYF. CDR3 bases: TGCGCCAGCAGCGATGGTCGGGGGGATACGCAGTATTTT.

This chain links TRBV28 with TRBJ1-1; 7 positions match TRBD1. The CDR3 is 15 residues long. Germline V gene data show CDR1 as MDHEN and CDR2 as SYDVKM. The V gene end was trimmed by 6 bases and the J gene end by 5 bases; junction bases not matched to a gene: 12. For the CDR3, the DNA is TGTGCCAGCAGCTCCGGACAGGCAGAGTGGACTGAAGCTTTCTTT. It yields the protein CASSSGQAEWTEAFF.

For the CDR3, the DNA is TGTGCCACCAGCGCACAGGTTACTAATGAAAAACTGTTTTTT. It yields the protein CATSAQVTNEKLFF. The chain carries TRBV15 and TRBJ1-4; weak D call: TRBD1 (5 bases). CDR1 and CDR2 (germline): LNHNV, YYDKDF (reference sequence). The CDR3 consists of 14 residues. Trimming cost V 5 bases and J 2 bases, with 9 bases left between them.

The chain combines TRBV5-1 with TRBJ2-1; the D gene is possibly TRBD1 (5 bases). The CDR3 length is 15 residues. V lost 4 bases and J lost 8, with 19 bases in between. The germline CDR1 and CDR2 sequences are SGHRS and YFSETQ. The CDR3, as DNA: TGCGCCAGCAGCCAGGGCCCTGCCATCGGCCATGAGCAGTTCTTC. Amino acids: CASSQGPAIGHEQFF.